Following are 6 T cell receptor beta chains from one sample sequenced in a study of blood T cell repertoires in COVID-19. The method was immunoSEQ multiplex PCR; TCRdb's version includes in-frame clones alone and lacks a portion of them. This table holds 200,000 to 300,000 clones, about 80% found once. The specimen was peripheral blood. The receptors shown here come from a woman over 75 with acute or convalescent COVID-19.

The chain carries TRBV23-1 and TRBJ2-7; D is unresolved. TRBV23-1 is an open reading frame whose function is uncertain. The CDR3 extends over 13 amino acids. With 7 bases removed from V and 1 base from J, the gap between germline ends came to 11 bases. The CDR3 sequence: CASTGYRSYEQYF. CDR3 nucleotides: TGCGCCAGCACCGGGTATAGATCCTACGAGCAGTACTTC.

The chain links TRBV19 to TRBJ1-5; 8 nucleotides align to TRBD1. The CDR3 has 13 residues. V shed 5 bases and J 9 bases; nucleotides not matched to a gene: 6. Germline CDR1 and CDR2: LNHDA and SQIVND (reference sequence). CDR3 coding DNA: TGTGCCAGTAGTTCGGACAGGGCACGGCCCCAGCATTTT. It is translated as CASSSDRARPQHF. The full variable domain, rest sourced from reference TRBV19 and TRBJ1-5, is DGGITQSPKYLFRKEGQNVTLSCEQNLNHDAMYWYRQDPGQGLRLIYYSQIVNDFQKGDIAEGYSVSREKKESFPLTVTSAQKNPTAFYLCASSSDRARPQHFGDGTRLSIL.

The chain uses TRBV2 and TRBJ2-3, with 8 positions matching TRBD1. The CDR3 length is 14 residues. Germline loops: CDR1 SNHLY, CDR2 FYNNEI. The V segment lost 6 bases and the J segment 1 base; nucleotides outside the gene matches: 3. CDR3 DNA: TGTGCCAGCAGCCAGGACAGGGGCACAGATACGCAGTATTTT. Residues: CASSQDRGTDTQYF.

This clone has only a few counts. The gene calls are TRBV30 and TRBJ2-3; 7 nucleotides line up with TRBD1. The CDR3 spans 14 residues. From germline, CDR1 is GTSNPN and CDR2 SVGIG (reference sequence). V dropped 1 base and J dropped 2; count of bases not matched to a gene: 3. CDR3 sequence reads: CAWSAGQVTDTQYF. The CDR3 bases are TGTGCCTGGAGTGCCGGACAGGTCACAGATACGCAGTATTTT.

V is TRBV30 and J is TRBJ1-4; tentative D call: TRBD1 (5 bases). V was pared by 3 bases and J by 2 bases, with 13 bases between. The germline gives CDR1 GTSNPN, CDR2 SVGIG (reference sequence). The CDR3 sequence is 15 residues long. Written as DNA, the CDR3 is TGTGCCTGGAGGACTGGGGGGTGGACTAATGAAAAACTGTTTTTT. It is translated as CAWRTGGWTNEKLFF.

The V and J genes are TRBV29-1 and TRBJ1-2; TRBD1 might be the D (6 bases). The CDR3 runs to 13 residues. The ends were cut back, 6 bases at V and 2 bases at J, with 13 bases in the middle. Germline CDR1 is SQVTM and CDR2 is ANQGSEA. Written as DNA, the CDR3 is TGCAGCGTGAGCCGGACAGTCAACTATGGCTACACCTTC. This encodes CSVSRTVNYGYTF.